This record concerns one T cell receptor beta chain sequence. The target antigen is unknown. The data were taken from a study of T cells in pancreatic ductal adenocarcinoma. Overall study results and limits: Blood had more productive templates and 6 to 9-fold more unique clonotypes than tumor. Blood clonality (roughly 0.072) did not differ significantly from tumor (about 0.12).

Surgery without prior neoadjuvant therapy was the treatment of the selected pancreatic ductal adenocarcinoma patients. Measured with immunoSEQ multiplex PCR; TCRdb has only the in-frame clones, and not every one. The data contain fewer than 20,000 clones, about 93% of them singletons. Germline CDR1 and CDR2: SGDLS and YYNGEE. The CDR3 covers 15 residues. Trimming removed 4 bases from V and 0 bases from J, with 13 bases in between. Sequencing was done on a sample of PBMCs. The TCR originated in a human donor with pancreatic ductal adenocarcinoma. The J gene is TRBJ1-1, the V gene TRBV9; D uncertain. The CDR3 here is CASSPRQGMNTEAFF. The CDR3 DNA reads as TGTGCCAGCAGCCCCCGACAAGGAATGAACACTGAAGCTTTCTTT. Full variable domain (remainder filled in from reference TRBV9 and TRBJ1-1): DSGVTQTPKHLITATGQRVTLRCSPRSGDLSVYWYQQSLDQGLQFLIQYYNGEERAKGNILERFSAQQFPDLHSELNLSSLELGDSALYFCASSPRQGMNTEAFFGQGTRLTVV.